This TCR beta chain is drawn from a study of blood T cell repertoires in COVID-19 (dated by TCRdb to about 2020). Context from the whole study: Samples covering the acute and convalescent phases of COVID-19 were provided by collaborators in the United States, Italy and Spain. The material from the prospective study consisted of cDNA or gDNA derived from T cells, B-cell-depleted T cells, or PBMCs. Deeply sampled blood TCRbeta repertoires from subjects exposed to, actively infected with, or recovered from COVID-19 were included in the dataset. The repertoires were released in a freely available public database intended as a resource for research on the immune response to SARS-CoV-2. The samples were drawn from two sources: the first 160 participants of the ongoing ImmuneRACE study, and about 1,300 subjects contributed by 6 global collaborators. Nearly every sample came with metadata listing a de-identified subject ID, COVID-19 status, age in years and sex. Where available, HLA class I and class II types were obtained from metadata supplied by the sample provider rather than from assay-based typing.

CDR1 and CDR2 (SNHLY, FYNNEI) derive from the germline V gene. Inclusive of the bounding cysteine and phenylalanine, the CDR3 is 15 residues long. Left in the record is the CDR3 DNA by itself, 45 bases read in frame from the first base. V gives up 0 bases and J gives up 1 base, and the segment between their germline ends measures 9 bases. Each collaborating institution followed its own protocols to collect whole blood in K2EDTA tubes. Collaborator samples were shipped for TCRbeta analysis as frozen whole blood, isolated PBMCs, or DNA extracted from either sample type. Of note for this clone: The antigen it binds to is not known. Base qualities are not recorded, but no much larger clone differs from it by a single base.

Beyond this particular receptor, the publication reports: Clinical and demographic metadata were provided uncurated, with the amount varying by source and participant.

The immunoSEQ Assay, a bias-controlled multiplex PCR, was used to amplify TCRbeta CDR3 regions from genomic DNA. The study's own analysis went as follows. The number of nucleated cells in each sample was estimated by amplification of reference gene primers within the assay. To quantify the absolute abundance of each unique TCRbeta CDR3 rearrangement, sequence reads were collapsed and filtered. For each sample, productive Simpson clonality was calculated as the square root of Simpson's diversity index across productive rearrangements. TCRdb re-hosts the immuneACCESS table, in-frame sequences only. Its copies lack some clones; in the studies checked, an unresolved V gene accounts for under half of them, and the cause for the rest is not known. The DNA gave D and trimming, while V, J and clone size come from that table. This sample has 450,000 to 500,000 clones in its table, and approximately 85% of those were observed once. The ten most abundant clones make up roughly 3.2% of the sample.

The TCR sequence derives from a human donor in a cohort sampled during active COVID-19. The V and J segments used are TRBV2 and TRBJ2-5; the best D guess is TRBD2, with 5 bases matching. Sequencing was performed on peripheral blood. The CDR3 region reads CASSEAGGSQETQYF. The sequence in DNA is TGTGCCAGCAGTGAAGCGGGTGGGAGCCAAGAGACCCAGTACTTC. The full variable domain, with segments outside the CDR3 supplied by the reference TRBV2 and TRBJ2-5 proteins, appears as EPEVTQTPSHQVTQMGQEVILRCVPISNHLYFYWYRQILGQKVEFLVSFYNNEISEKSEIFDDQFSVERPDGSNFTLKIRSTKLEDSAMYFCASSEAGGSQETQYFGPGTRLLVL.